This entry is about one TCR beta chain. The data originate from a study of blood T cell repertoires in COVID-19. Clones were read by immunoSEQ multiplex PCR, and TCRdb kept only the in-frame ones, dropping some. This sample carries 95,000 to 100,000 clones, 75% to 90% of them seen once, and the ten largest clones take 1.5% to 2%. The sequencing sample was made of peripheral blood. The receptor's source is a woman aged 70-85 years with active or convalescent COVID-19.

CDR3 nucleotides: TGTGCCAGCAGCGCCCCCCCGGGGCAGGGGCCCCCCTACGAGCAGTACTTC. Translation: CASSAPPGQGPPYEQYF. The chain uses TRBV7-9 and TRBJ2-7, with D possibly matching TRBD1 (6 bases). The CDR3 covers 17 residues. Trimming removed 5 bases at V and 2 bases at J, with 22 bases between. In germline, CDR1 is SEHNR, CDR2 FQNEAQ (reference sequence).